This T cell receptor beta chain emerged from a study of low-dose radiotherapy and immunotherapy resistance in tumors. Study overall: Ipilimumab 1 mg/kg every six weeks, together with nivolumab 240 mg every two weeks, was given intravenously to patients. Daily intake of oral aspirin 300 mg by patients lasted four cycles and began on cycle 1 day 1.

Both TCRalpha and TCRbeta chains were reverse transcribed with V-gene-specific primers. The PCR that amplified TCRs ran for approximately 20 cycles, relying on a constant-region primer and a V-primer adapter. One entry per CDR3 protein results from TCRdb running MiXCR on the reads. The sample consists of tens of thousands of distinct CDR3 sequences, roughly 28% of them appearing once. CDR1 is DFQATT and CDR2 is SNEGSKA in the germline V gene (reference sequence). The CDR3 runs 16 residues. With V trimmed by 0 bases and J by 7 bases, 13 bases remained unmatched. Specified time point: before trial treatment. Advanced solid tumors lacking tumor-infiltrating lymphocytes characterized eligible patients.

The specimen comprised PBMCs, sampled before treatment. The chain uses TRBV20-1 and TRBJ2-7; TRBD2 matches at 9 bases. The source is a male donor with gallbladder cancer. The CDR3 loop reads CSARDFRLAGREEQYF. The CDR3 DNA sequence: TGCAGTGCTAGAGATTTTAGGCTAGCGGGACGTGAGGAGCAGTACTTC.